This T cell receptor (beta chain) stems from a study of T cells expressing NK-cell markers. This CDR3 contains 13 residues. CDR1 and CDR2 (germline): SGHTA, FQGTGA. From its re-call of the 5' RACE reads, TCRdb lists each CDR3 protein once, without DNA. The sample totals roughly 300,000 distinct CDR3 sequences; its top ten clones hold more than 3.5%. This sequence was found in a woman between 18 and 75 years old in good health. The chain uses TRBV7-3 and TRBJ2-2. Source material: blood T cells: a sorted CD56 or NKG2C T cell subset, CD4+ or CD8+ T cells, or bulk PBMC T cells (not recorded which). CDR3 loop: CASQDENTGELFF.